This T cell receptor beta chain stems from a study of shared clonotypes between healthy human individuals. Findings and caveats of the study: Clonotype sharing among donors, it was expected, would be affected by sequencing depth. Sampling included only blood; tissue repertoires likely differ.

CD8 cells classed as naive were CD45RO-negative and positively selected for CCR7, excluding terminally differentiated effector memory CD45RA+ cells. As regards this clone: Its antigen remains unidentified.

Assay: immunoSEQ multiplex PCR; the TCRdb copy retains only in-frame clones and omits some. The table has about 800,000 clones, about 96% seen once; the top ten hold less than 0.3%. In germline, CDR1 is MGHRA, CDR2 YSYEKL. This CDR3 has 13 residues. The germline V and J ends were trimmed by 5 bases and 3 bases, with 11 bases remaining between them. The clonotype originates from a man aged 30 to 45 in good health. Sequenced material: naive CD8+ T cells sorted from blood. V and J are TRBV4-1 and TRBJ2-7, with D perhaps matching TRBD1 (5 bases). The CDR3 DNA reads TGCGCCAGCAGCGAGATAGGGGTCTACGAGCAGTACTTC. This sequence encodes CASSEIGVYEQYF.